This is a list of T cell receptor beta chains from one sample in a study of blood T cell repertoires in COVID-19. Assay used: immunoSEQ multiplex PCR; TCRdb lists only in-frame clones, some missing. The sample has 93,000 or so clones, roughly 84% seen once. Sequencing used peripheral blood. These receptors all come from a human donor in a cohort sampled during active COVID-19. Each CDR3 is given with its conserved first and last residue. Clone size is stated in some rows and not others, as once, few, many or a class when expanded.

CDR3 protein,J gene,clone size,V gene
CASSLGTAGEQYF,TRBJ2-7,.,TRBV12-3/TRBV12-4
CASSQDRGWYGYTF,TRBJ1-2,.,TRBV5-6
CASSPSTDTQYF,TRBJ2-3,few,TRBV9
CASSPTGGGTEAFF,TRBJ1-1,.,TRBV28
CASNVDRSLYSNQPQHF,TRBJ1-5,.,TRBV19
CASSVGNRGYEQYF,TRBJ2-7,few,TRBV9
CASSGRVYEQYF,TRBJ2-7,.,TRBV19
CSVNRGGTGELFF,TRBJ2-2,.,TRBV29-1
CASSLNLNRDYGYTF,TRBJ1-2,.,TRBV28
CASSFDYLTYEQYF,TRBJ2-7,.,TRBV28
CASSQVLVASQETQYF,TRBJ2-5,.,TRBV4-1
CASRPGTLNQPQHF,TRBJ1-5,.,TRBV6-5
CASSSQTGELSNGQYF,TRBJ2-7,.,TRBV28
CASSITEWDRGSYNEQFF,TRBJ2-1,.,TRBV28
CASSEGLAGAWQETQYF,TRBJ2-5,.,TRBV10-1
CASSLDDERFNSPLHF,TRBJ1-6,few,TRBV5-4
CAITQRPGTGELFF,TRBJ2-2,.,TRBV10-3
CASSAPDREGEQYF,TRBJ2-7,.,TRBV5-5
CASSMLRTGGTEAFF,TRBJ1-1,.,TRBV19
CASSPAGQSNYGYTF,TRBJ1-2,.,TRBV18
CASRQPAGDGGNTIYF,TRBJ1-3,.,TRBV6-6
CSVGRQANEQFF,TRBJ2-1,.,TRBV29-1
CASSAPGQTFYGYTF,TRBJ1-2,.,TRBV9
CASSYRRGNQPQHF,TRBJ1-5,.,TRBV19
CASSVNRGTEAFF,TRBJ1-1,.,TRBV5-1
CASSAWTGGNEQFF,TRBJ2-1,.,TRBV9
CASSQDLGNFQETQYF,TRBJ2-5,few,TRBV3-1/TRBV3-2